This T cell receptor beta chain was profiled in a study of human T cells and chemical hapten exposure. TCRdb re-derived calls from the RACE reads in MiXCR, one entry per CDR3 protein. The sample shows 350,000 to 450,000 distinct CDR3 sequences, 5% to 6.5% of them seen only once. Germline V lookup: CDR1 MGHRA, CDR2 YSYEKL. V lost 5 bases, J lost 2 bases, and 14 bases lay in between. The CDR3 is 15 residues long. Time point of the sample: pre-sensitization, week 0. Treatment in this sample: therapeutic diphenylcyclopropenone sensitization with weekly scalp DPC. The donor pool consisted of alopecia patients aged 18 to 70 years, considered suitable for DPC.

The TCR originated in a woman between 45 and 65 years old with alopecia areata. Some clones in this sample may be carry-over from other donors' samples. The chain links TRBV4-1 to TRBJ2-3; the D gene is possibly TRBD1 (5 bases). The sample consisted of whole blood, taken in connection with sensitization to the hapten diphenylcyclopropenone (DPC). DNA for the CDR3: TGCGCCAGCAGCTCGCGACAGAGATACACAGATACGCAGTATTTT. Translation: CASSSRQRYTDTQYF.